The rows below give T cell receptor beta chains drawn from one sample of a study of radiotherapy plus CTLA-4 blockade in lung cancer. Assay: immunoSEQ multiplex PCR; the TCRdb copy retains only in-frame clones and omits some. The profile shows tens of thousands of clones, roughly three quarters of them singletons. Sample: peripheral blood, taken from a patient treated with radiotherapy plus ipilimumab. Receptors originate from a human donor with non-small cell lung cancer whose response to radiotherapy plus ipilimumab could not be evaluated. Each CDR3 is given with its conserved first and last residue. Size is omitted from some rows. Given values are once, few, many or a class for expanded clones.

>TRBV11-2|few|TRBJ2-5
CASSLRPRLAGYQETQYF
>TRBV18|-|TRBJ2-7
CASSPSEGLVSEQYF
>TRBV7-9|-|TRBJ1-1
CASSLAGTVNTEAFF
>TRBV7-8|-|TRBJ2-7
CASSFPGRAYEQYF
>TRBV7-9|-|-
CASSSRYEQYF
>TRBV16|few|TRBJ2-3
CASSHGGSTDTQYF
>TRBV5-4|-|TRBJ2-2
CASSLAELASTGELFF
>TRBV27|few|TRBJ1-1
CASRADSNTEAFF
>TRBV30|-|TRBJ1-2
CAWSVLSTGGSGYTF
>TRBV5-1|-|TRBJ2-7
CASSTSGGPPKYEQYF
>TRBV6-5|-|TRBJ2-7
CASSQDRYEQYF
>TRBV6-5|-|TRBJ2-7
CASSGQGANEQYF
>TRBV7-2|few|TRBJ1-4
CASSSGGNEKLFF
>TRBV5-1|few|TRBJ2-7
CASSLRGSYEQYF
>TRBV5-1|-|TRBJ2-5
CASSYQGGQETQYF
>TRBV7-6|once|TRBJ2-1
CASSLQTSGYSYNEQFF
>TRBV11-2|once|TRBJ1-2
CASNPGQGGYGYTF
>TRBV2|few|TRBJ2-2
CASSVEREAPGELFF
>TRBV15|medium-sized|TRBJ2-1
CATSREGGLAGVNEQFF
>TRBV18|-|TRBJ1-5
CASSPVVQEPQHF
>TRBV7-2|-|TRBJ2-5
CASSLAEDFPQETQYF
>TRBV5-5|few|-
CASSGGTSGRSRNEQYF
>TRBV7-6|-|TRBJ1-5
CASGQGPNQPQHF
>TRBV19|-|TRBJ2-2
CASMGRGRGGELFF
>TRBV6-1|-|-
CAVKLAGVRSEQYF
>TRBV27|-|TRBJ2-2
CASSSSGLNTGELFF
>TRBV6-4|few|TRBJ2-2
CASSFIEAGELFF
>TRBV5-4|-|TRBJ2-1
CASSLGLAGGDNEQFF
>TRBV18|-|TRBJ1-2
CASSPERGYGYTF
>TRBV28|-|TRBJ1-1
CASSLPGQGITEAFF
>TRBV2|-|TRBJ2-1
CASRMEASGGANEQFF
>TRBV6-6|-|TRBJ2-4
CASSLLGEAKNIQYF
>TRBV30|-|TRBJ1-1
CAWKRDRQLF
>TRBV7-8|-|TRBJ1-3
CASSPRVQGASGNTIYF
>TRBV18|-|TRBJ1-2
CASSPAGTGEGYGYTF
>TRBV6-1|-|TRBJ1-2
CATPEETYNYGYTF
>TRBV28|-|TRBJ2-5
CASRPGTGFGETQYF
>TRBV9|-|TRBJ2-3
CASRPSGGTDTQYF
>TRBV5-1|once|TRBJ2-7
CASSLPPMTGGGYEQYF
>TRBV25-1|once|TRBJ1-1
CASSEYYGEAFF
>TRBV7-9|few|TRBJ2-1
CASSLWLAGTYNEQFF
>TRBV7-3|-|TRBJ2-1
CASSPWEGYNEQFF
>TRBV7-2|-|TRBJ1-5
CASSPQGIQPQHF
>TRBV5-1|-|TRBJ2-7
CASRPPGGDEQYF
>TRBV9|few|TRBJ1-3
CASSFSPTQASGNTIYF
>TRBV7-9|-|TRBJ2-7
CASSLAMGSGEQYF
>TRBV28|-|TRBJ1-5
CASRLPSGNQPQHF
>TRBV6-6|-|TRBJ1-1
CASSATGPMNTEAFF
>TRBV7-2|-|TRBJ1-4
CASSDTARGQGEKLFF
>TRBV5-1|-|TRBJ1-2
CASSLISTGGTDGYTF
>TRBV5-3|-|TRBJ2-1
CARSRLAENSYNEQFF
>TRBV5-5|-|TRBJ1-1
CASSPQGVNTEAFF
>TRBV5-4|-|TRBJ2-1
CASSLGGASGRYNEQFF
>TRBV18|-|TRBJ2-7
CASSPFGQGVTFYSYEQYF
>TRBV7-2|-|TRBJ2-7
CASSVGGATREQYF
>TRBV7-2|-|TRBJ1-1
CASSLRTATEAFF
>TRBV25-1|-|TRBJ1-6
CASSESWTAILHF
>TRBV4-3|-|TRBJ2-1
CASSQVSSLARLMYNEQFF
>TRBV4-3|-|TRBJ1-6
CASSQVGGNSPLHF
>TRBV6-5|-|TRBJ1-3
CASSPWTPGNTIYF